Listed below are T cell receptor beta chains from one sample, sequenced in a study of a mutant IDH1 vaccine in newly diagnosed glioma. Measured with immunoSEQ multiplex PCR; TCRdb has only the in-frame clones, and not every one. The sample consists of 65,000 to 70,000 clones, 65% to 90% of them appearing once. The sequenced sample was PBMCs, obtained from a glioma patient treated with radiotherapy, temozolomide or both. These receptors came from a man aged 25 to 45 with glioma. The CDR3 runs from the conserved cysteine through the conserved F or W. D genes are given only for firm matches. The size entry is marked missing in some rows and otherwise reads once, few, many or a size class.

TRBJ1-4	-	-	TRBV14	CASSLTGFTEKLFF	TGTGCCAGCAGCCTTACTGGGTTCACTGAAAAACTGTTTTTT
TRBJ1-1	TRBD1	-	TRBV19	CASRSSPGQGALGKAFF	TGTGCCAGTAGATCCTCCCCGGGACAGGGGGCTTTGGGGAAAGCTTTCTTT
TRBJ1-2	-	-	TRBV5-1	CASSLTAVRGPLFGGYTF	TGCGCCAGCAGCTTGACAGCGGTGAGAGGGCCTCTTTTCGGGGGCTACACCTTC
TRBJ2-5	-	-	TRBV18	CASSPWTVGQETQYF	TGTGCCAGCTCACCATGGACGGTGGGTCAAGAGACCCAGTACTTC
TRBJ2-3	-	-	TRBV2	CASSFLRTDTQYF	TGTGCCAGCAGTTTCCTAAGGACAGATACGCAGTATTTT
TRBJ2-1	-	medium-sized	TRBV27	CASSAQGYNEQFF	TGTGCCAGCAGTGCCCAGGGGTACAATGAGCAGTTCTTC
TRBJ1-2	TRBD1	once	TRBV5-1	CASSSDRGLNYGYTF	TGCGCCAGCAGCTCGGACAGGGGGCTTAACTATGGCTACACCTTC
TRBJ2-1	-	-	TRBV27	CASSLLPAHNEQFF	TGTGCCAGCAGTTTATTGCCAGCACACAATGAGCAGTTCTTC
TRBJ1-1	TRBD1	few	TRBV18	CASSPGQGAPEAFF	TGTGCCAGCTCGCCGGGACAGGGAGCTCCTGAAGCTTTCTTT
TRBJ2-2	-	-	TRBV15	CATSRDRRVLFF	TGTGCCACCAGCAGAGATCGGAGGGTCCTGTTTTTT
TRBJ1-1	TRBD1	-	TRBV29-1	CSGNIGQGKSEAFF	TGCAGCGGGAATATTGGACAGGGGAAGTCTGAAGCTTTCTTT
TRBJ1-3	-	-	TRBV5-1	CASSFGGVTGNTIYF	TGCGCCAGCAGCTTTGGGGGGGTTACTGGAAACACCATATATTTT
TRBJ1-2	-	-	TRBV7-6	CASSLDHVSRYTF	TGTGCCAGCAGCTTAGACCACGTTTCTCGCTACACCTTC
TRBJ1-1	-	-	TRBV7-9	CASSHQGGEAFF	TGTGCCAGCAGCCATCAGGGAGGTGAAGCTTTCTTT
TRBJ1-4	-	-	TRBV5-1	CASSLGPMGANEKLFF	TGCGCCAGCAGCTTAGGGCCTATGGGGGCTAATGAAAAACTGTTTTTT
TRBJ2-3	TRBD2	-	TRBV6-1	CASSETSEPTDTQYF	TGTGCCAGCAGCGAGACTAGCGAACCCACAGATACGCAGTATTTT
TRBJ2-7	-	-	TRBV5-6	CASSLRPYEQYF	TGTGCCAGCAGCTTGAGACCATACGAGCAGTACTTC
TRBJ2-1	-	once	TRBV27	CASSFRGGNYNEQFF	TGTGCCAGCAGTTTTCGGGGCGGAAACTACAATGAGCAGTTCTTC
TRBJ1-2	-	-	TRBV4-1	CASSQVTRDYGYTF	TGCGCCAGCAGCCAAGTTACAAGAGACTATGGCTACACCTTC
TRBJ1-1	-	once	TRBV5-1	CASSFYSNTEAFF	TGCGCCAGCAGCTTTTATTCGAACACTGAAGCTTTCTTT
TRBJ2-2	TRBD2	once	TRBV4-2	CASSQDEYRGVVTGELFF	TGTGCCAGCAGCCAAGATGAATATCGGGGGGTAGTCACCGGGGAGCTGTTTTTT
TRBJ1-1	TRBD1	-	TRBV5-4	CASSLDLYDGQGVFF	TGTGCCAGCAGCTTGGACTTATACGACGGACAGGGGGTCTTCTTT